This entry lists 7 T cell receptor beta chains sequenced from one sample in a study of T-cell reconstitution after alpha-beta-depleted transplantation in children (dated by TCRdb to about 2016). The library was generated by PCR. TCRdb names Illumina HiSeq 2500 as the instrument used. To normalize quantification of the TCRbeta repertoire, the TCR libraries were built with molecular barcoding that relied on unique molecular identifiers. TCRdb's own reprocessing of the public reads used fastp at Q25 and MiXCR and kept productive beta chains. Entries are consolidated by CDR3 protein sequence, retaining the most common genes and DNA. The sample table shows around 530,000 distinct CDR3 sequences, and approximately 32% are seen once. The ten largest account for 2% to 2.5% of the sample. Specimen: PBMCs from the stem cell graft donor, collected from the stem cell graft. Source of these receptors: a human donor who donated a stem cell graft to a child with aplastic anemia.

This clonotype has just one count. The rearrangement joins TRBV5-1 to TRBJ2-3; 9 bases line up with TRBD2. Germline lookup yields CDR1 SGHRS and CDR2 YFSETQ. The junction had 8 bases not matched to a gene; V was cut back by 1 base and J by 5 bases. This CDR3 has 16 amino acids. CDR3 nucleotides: TGCGCCAGCAGCTTGCCTAGCGGGGCCCGGGAAGATACGCAGTATTTT. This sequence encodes CASSLPSGAREDTQYF.

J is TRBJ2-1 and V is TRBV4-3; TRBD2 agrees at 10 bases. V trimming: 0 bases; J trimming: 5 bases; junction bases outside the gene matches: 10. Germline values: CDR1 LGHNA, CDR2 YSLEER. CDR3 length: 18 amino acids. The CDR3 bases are TGCGCCAGCAGCCAAGATCTAAGCGGGAGGGCCCAACACAATGAGCAGTTCTTC. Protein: CASSQDLSGRAQHNEQFF.

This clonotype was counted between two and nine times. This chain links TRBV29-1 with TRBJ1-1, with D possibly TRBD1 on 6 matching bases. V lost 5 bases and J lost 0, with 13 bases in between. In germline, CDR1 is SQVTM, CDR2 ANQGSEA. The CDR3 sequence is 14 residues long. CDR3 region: CSVHGGPMNTEAFF. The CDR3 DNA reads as TGCAGCGTTCACGGGGGGCCGATGAACACTGAAGCTTTCTTT.

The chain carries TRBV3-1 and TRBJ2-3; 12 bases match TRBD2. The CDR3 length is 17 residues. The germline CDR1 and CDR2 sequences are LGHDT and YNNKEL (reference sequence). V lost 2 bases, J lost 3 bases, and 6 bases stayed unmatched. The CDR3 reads CASSQRSGLAGTDTQYF. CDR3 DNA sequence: TGTGCCAGCAGCCAAAGGAGTGGACTAGCGGGAACAGATACGCAGTATTTT.

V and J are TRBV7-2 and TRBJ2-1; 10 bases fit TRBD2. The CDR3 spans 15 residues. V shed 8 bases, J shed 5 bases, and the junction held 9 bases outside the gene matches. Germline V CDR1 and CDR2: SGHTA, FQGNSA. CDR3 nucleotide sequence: TGTGCCAGCCTAGCCTTCGGGACTAGCGACAATGAGCAGTTCTTC. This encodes CASLAFGTSDNEQFF. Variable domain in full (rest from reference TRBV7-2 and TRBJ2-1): GAGVSQSPSNKVTEKGKDVELRCDPISGHTALYWYRQSLGQGLEFLIYFQGNSAPDKSGLPSDRFSAERTGGSVSTLTIQRTQQEDSAVYLCASLAFGTSDNEQFFGPGTRLTVL.

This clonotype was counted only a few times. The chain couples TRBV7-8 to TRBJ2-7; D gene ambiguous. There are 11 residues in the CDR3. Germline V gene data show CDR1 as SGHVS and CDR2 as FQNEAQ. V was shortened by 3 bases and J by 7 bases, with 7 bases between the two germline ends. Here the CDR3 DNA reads TGTGCCAGCAGCTTTGAGTGGGAGCAGTACTTC. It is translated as CASSFEWEQYF.

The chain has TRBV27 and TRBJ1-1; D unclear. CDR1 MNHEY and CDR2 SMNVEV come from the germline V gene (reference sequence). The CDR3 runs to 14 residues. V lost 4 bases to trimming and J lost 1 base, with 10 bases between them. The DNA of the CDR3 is TGTGCCAGCAGTTCCTGGGCCCCGAACACTGAAGCTTTCTTT. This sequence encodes CASSSWAPNTEAFF.